What follows are 9 T cell receptor beta chains derived from one specimen sequenced in a study of technical replicates of blood from several donors. Only in-frame clones appear in the TCRdb table, and some are missing; sequencing was by immunoSEQ multiplex PCR. The sample shows 95,000 to 100,000 clones, 95% to 96% of them seen only once. Sequenced: T cells isolated from PBMCs. The receptors were sampled from a human donor in good health.

The gene calls are TRBV28 and TRBJ2-1; D gene unclear. Germline values: CDR1 MDHEN, CDR2 SYDVKM. This CDR3 has 10 amino acids. V shed 6 bases and J shed 5 bases, with 2 bases lying between them. Here the CDR3 reads CASSNNEQFF. The CDR3 DNA reads as TGTGCCAGCAGCAACAATGAGCAGTTCTTC. Variable domain in full (rest from reference TRBV28 and TRBJ2-1): DVKVTQSSRYLVKRTGEKVFLECVQDMDHENMFWYRQDPGLGLRLIYFSYDVKMKEKGDIPEGYSVSREKKERFSLILESASTNQTSMYLCASSNNEQFFGPGTRLTVL.

The rearrangement uses TRBV28 and TRBJ1-2; possible D gene TRBD1, 5 bases. The germline gives CDR1 MDHEN, CDR2 SYDVKM. The germline V and J ends were trimmed by 4 bases and 2 bases, with 11 bases remaining between them. The CDR3 sequence is 14 residues long. CDR3 amino acids: CASSSGHSNYGYTF. The CDR3 nucleotides are TGTGCCAGCAGTTCCGGACACTCCAACTATGGCTACACCTTC.

The chain joins TRBV6-6 to TRBJ1-1; D perhaps matches TRBD1 (6 bases). The CDR3 sequence is 14 residues long. Germline lookup yields CDR1 MNHNY and CDR2 SVGAGI (reference sequence). Trimming took 4 bases from V and 0 from J, leaving 9 bases between them. CDR3 sequence (DNA): TGTGCCAGCAGTTCCCAGGGGATGAACACTGAAGCTTTCTTT. Amino acid sequence: CASSSQGMNTEAFF.

The chain combines TRBV5-4 with TRBJ2-7, with 9 bases identical to TRBD1. This CDR3 region has 14 residues. CDR1 is SGHNT, CDR2 YYREEE, per germline (reference sequence). With 5 bases clipped from V and 5 bases from J, the junction kept 8 bases outside the gene matches. DNA for the CDR3: TGTGCCAGCAGACGGGACAGGGCCGGGGACGAGCAGTACTTC. It translates to CASRRDRAGDEQYF.

J is TRBJ2-5 and V is TRBV6-1; 11 bases map to TRBD1. The CDR3 contains 15 residues. Trimming cost V 6 bases and J 5 bases; bases outside gene matches: 8. Germline loops: CDR1 MNHNS, CDR2 SASEGT. The CDR3 coding sequence is TGTGCCAGCAGACTCCGGGACAGGGGGAGGGAGACCCAGTACTTC. Residues: CASRLRDRGRETQYF.

The rearrangement uses TRBV5-1 and TRBJ1-2; maybe TRBD1 (6 bases). V shed 3 bases and J shed 4 bases, with 16 bases lying between them. The CDR3 loop spans 15 amino acids. The germline CDR1 and CDR2 sequences are SGHRS and YFSETQ. CDR3 sequence: CASSSTDRGRYGYTF. As DNA, the CDR3 is TGCGCCAGCAGCTCCACGGACAGAGGGCGCTATGGCTACACCTTC. The whole variable domain, remainder taken from reference TRBV5-1 and TRBJ1-2, is KAGVTQTPRYLIKTRGQQVTLSCSPISGHRSVSWYQQTPGQGLQFLFEYFSETQRNKGNFPGRFSGRQFSNSRSEMNVSTLELGDSALYLCASSSTDRGRYGYTFGSGTRLTVV.

V and J are TRBV7-2 and TRBJ2-1; 8 nucleotides agree with TRBD2. With V trimmed by 4 bases and J by 5 bases, 10 bases remained unmatched. CDR3 length: 16 residues. The germline CDR1 and CDR2 sequences are SGHTA and FQGNSA. The CDR3 DNA sequence: TGTGCCAGCAGCTCGACACCGGGACTAGGGAACAATGAGCAGTTCTTC. Translating it yields CASSSTPGLGNNEQFF.

As to this clone: A read error may produce the germline difference seen at one junction end. The rearrangement links TRBV28 to TRBJ1-5, with a possible D match to TRBD1 (6 bases). Germline V gene lookup returns CDR1 MDHEN and CDR2 SYDVKM. The length of the CDR3 is 14 residues. For the CDR3, the DNA is TGTGCCAGCAGTCGGGGGGGGCCCTATCAGCCCCGGCATTTT. Translating it yields CASSRGGPYQPRHF. The full variable domain, its missing parts supplied by reference TRBV28 and TRBJ1-5, is DVKVTQSSRYLVKRTGEKVFLECVQDMDHENMFWYRQDPGLGLRLIYFSYDVKMKEKGDIPEGYSVSREKKERFSLILESASTNQTSMYLCASSRGGPYQPRHFGDGTRLSIL.

This rearrangement joins TRBV7-9 to TRBJ1-5; tentatively, D is TRBD1 (5 bases). The CDR3 contains 17 residues. The V gene lost 5 bases and the J gene lost 1 base, with 18 bases spanning the gap. In germline, CDR1 is SEHNR, CDR2 FQNEAQ (reference sequence). The CDR3 reads CASSPLGSPGSNQPQHF. CDR3 in DNA: TGTGCCAGCAGCCCCTTGGGAAGCCCAGGGAGCAATCAGCCCCAGCATTTT.